A selection of T cell receptor beta chains follows, all from one sample in a study of blood T cell repertoires in COVID-19. Sequenced by immunoSEQ multiplex PCR; TCRdb stores in-frame clones only, minus some. The sample has roughly 180,000 clones; around 83% are singletons. Sequenced input: peripheral blood. These receptors originate from a man younger than 30 with acute or convalescent COVID-19. The CDR3 runs from the conserved cysteine through the conserved F or W. A D gene is named only where the DNA matches it firmly. Clone size, where shown, is once, few, many, or a class for clones that have expanded.

V gene	J gene	D gene	clone size	CDR3 protein	CDR3 DNA
TRBV12-5	TRBJ1-3	NA	once	CASGLGAIRGNTIYF	TGTGCTAGTGGTTTAGGGGCCATCCGGGGAAACACCATATATTTT
TRBV11-2	TRBJ2-5	TRBD2	NA	CASSLVWSGGKETQYF	TGTGCCAGCAGCTTAGTTTGGAGCGGGGGGAAAGAGACCCAGTACTTC
TRBV18	TRBJ1-1	NA	NA	CASSPWGQGTEAFF	TGTGCCAGCTCACCCTGGGGCCAAGGCACTGAAGCTTTCTTT
TRBV27	TRBJ1-4	TRBD1	NA	CASSFQQGNEKLFF	TGTGCCAGCAGTTTTCAACAGGGGAATGAAAAACTGTTTTTT
TRBV10-2	TRBJ2-1	NA	NA	CASSESRAGRRNEQFF	TGCGCCAGCAGTGAGTCCCGGGCGGGGCGTAGGAATGAGCAGTTCTTC
TRBV28	TRBJ2-7	TRBD1	NA	CASSLPDGTGPDYEQYF	TGTGCCAGCAGTTTACCCGATGGGACAGGACCAGACTACGAGCAGTACTTC
TRBV3-1/TRBV3-2	TRBJ1-2	NA	NA	CASSPGLNYGYTF	TGTGCCAGCAGTCCCGGACTGAACTATGGCTACACCTTC
TRBV5-8	TRBJ2-2	TRBD1	few	CASNPSQGALTGELFF	TGTGCCAGCAACCCATCACAGGGGGCGCTCACCGGGGAGCTGTTTTTT
TRBV6-5	TRBJ2-2	TRBD2	NA	CASSRTSRYTGELFF	TGTGCCAGCAGTCGGACTAGCAGATATACCGGGGAGCTGTTTTTT
TRBV29-1	TRBJ1-4	NA	NA	CSVQGTNEKLFF	TGCAGCGTCCAGGGGACTAATGAAAAACTGTTTTTT
TRBV10-3	TRBJ2-1	TRBD1	NA	CAISGEAGTGSGNEQFF	TGTGCCATCAGTGGAGAGGCGGGGACAGGGTCGGGGAATGAGCAGTTCTTC
TRBV7-2	TRBJ1-2	NA	NA	CASSLRRDGGGYTF	TGTGCCAGCAGCTTACGACGAGACGGCGGGGGCTACACCTTC
TRBV7-2	TRBJ1-1	NA	NA	CASSLQNFGNTEAFF	TGTGCCAGCAGCTTACAAAACTTTGGGAACACTGAAGCTTTCTTT
TRBV29-1	TRBJ1-5	TRBD1	NA	CSGAQGAGQPQHF	TGCAGCGGCGCACAGGGGGCCGGTCAGCCCCAGCATTTT
TRBV6-5	TRBJ1-3	NA	NA	CASRETYAGNTIYF	TGTGCCAGCCGGGAGACATACGCTGGAAACACCATATATTTT
TRBV18	TRBJ1-2	TRBD1	NA	CASSPTGAGNGYTF	TGTGCCAGCTCACCGACAGGGGCGGGAAATGGCTACACCTTC
TRBV25-1	TRBJ2-1	NA	NA	CASSLGQGENEQFF	TGTGCCAGCAGTCTTGGGCAGGGTGAAAATGAGCAGTTCTTC
TRBV28	TRBJ1-3	TRBD1	NA	CASSLVGQDISGNTIYF	TGTGCCAGCAGTTTAGTGGGACAGGACATCTCTGGAAACACCATATATTTT
TRBV2	TRBJ1-1	TRBD1	NA	CASNSGTENTEAFF	TGTGCCAGCAACTCCGGGACAGAGAACACTGAAGCTTTCTTT
TRBV7-6	TRBJ1-2	NA	NA	CASSLGAGGYTF	TGTGCCAGCAGCTTAGGGGCTGGGGGCTACACCTTC
TRBV28	TRBJ2-5	TRBD1	NA	CASTLGGRASGETQYF	TGTGCCAGCACCCTAGGGGGCAGGGCCTCGGGAGAGACCCAGTACTTC
TRBV3-1/TRBV3-2	TRBJ2-2	NA	NA	CASRRSGSAGYTGELFF	TGTGCCAGCAGGCGGTCGGGAAGCGCTGGCTACACCGGGGAGCTGTTTTTT
TRBV19	TRBJ1-6	NA	NA	CASERTFSSYNSPLHF	TGTGCCAGTGAAAGGACTTTTAGCTCCTATAATTCACCCCTCCACTTT
TRBV24-1	TRBJ2-3	NA	NA	CATSVRWKADTQYF	TGTGCCACCAGTGTTCGATGGAAAGCGGATACGCAGTATTTT
TRBV4-2	TRBJ1-3	TRBD1	NA	CASSPKTGTGNTIYF	TGTGCCAGCAGCCCCAAGACAGGGACTGGAAACACCATATATTTT
TRBV30	TRBJ1-5	TRBD1	NA	CAWSMMTGGLQPQHF	TGTGCCTGGAGTATGATGACAGGGGGGTTGCAGCCCCAGCATTTT
TRBV21-1	TRBJ2-1	NA	NA	CASSKKRDRVTGEQFF	TGTGCCAGCAGCAAAAAAAGGGACAGGGTCACAGGTGAGCAGTTCTTC
TRBV19	TRBJ1-5	NA	NA	CASSTGNQPQHF	TGTGCCAGTAGTACGGGGAATCAGCCCCAGCATTTT
TRBV28	TRBJ2-3	NA	NA	CASSFARRGTDTQYF	TGTGCCAGCAGTTTCGCCAGGCGAGGCACAGATACGCAGTATTTT
TRBV7-8	TRBJ2-5	TRBD2	NA	CASNSGGPSETQYF	TGTGCCAGCAACAGCGGGGGGCCTTCAGAGACCCAGTACTTC
TRBV28	TRBJ1-1	TRBD1	NA	CASTWDRENTEAFF	TGTGCCAGCACGTGGGACAGGGAGAACACTGAAGCTTTCTTT
TRBV3-1/TRBV3-2	TRBJ1-4	NA	NA	CASSQGGRGTNEKLFF	TGTGCCAGCAGCCAAGGGGGCAGAGGCACTAATGAAAAACTGTTTTTT
TRBV7-8	TRBJ2-5	NA	NA	CASSFTGNVETQYF	TGTGCCAGCAGCTTTACAGGGAATGTGGAGACCCAGTACTTC
TRBV27	TRBJ2-7	NA	NA	CASSLDGGRYEQYF	TGTGCCAGCAGTTTAGACGGGGGGCGGTACGAGCAGTACTTC
TRBV29-1	TRBJ2-2	TRBD1	once	CSVTGGTGELFF	TGCAGCGTGACAGGGGGCACCGGGGAGCTGTTTTTT
TRBV5-1	TRBJ2-2	NA	NA	CASSLEAGLTGELFF	TGCGCCAGCAGCTTGGAGGCAGGGCTAACCGGGGAGCTGTTTTTT
TRBV18	TRBJ1-5	NA	NA	CASSRLEGTNQPQHF	TGTGCCAGCTCACGGTTAGAGGGAACCAATCAGCCCCAGCATTTT